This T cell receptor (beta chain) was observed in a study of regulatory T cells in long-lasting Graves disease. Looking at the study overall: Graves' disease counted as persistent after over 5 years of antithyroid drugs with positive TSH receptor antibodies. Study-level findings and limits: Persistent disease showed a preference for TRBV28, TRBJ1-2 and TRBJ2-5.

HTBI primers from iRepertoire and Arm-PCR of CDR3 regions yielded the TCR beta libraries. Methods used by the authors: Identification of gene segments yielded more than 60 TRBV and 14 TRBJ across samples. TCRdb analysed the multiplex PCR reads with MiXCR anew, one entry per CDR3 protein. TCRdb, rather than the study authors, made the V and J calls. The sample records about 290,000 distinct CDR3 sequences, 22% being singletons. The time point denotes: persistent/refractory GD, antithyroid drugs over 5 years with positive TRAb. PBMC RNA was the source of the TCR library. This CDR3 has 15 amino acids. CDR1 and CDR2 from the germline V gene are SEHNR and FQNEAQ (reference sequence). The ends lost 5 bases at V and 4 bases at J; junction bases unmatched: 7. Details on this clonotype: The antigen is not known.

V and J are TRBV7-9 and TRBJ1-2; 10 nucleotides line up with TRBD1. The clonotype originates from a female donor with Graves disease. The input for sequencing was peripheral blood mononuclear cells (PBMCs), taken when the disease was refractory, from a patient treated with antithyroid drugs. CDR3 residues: CASSRGGQGPYGYTF. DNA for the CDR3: TGTGCCAGCAGCCGAGGGGGACAGGGGCCCTATGGCTACACCTTC.